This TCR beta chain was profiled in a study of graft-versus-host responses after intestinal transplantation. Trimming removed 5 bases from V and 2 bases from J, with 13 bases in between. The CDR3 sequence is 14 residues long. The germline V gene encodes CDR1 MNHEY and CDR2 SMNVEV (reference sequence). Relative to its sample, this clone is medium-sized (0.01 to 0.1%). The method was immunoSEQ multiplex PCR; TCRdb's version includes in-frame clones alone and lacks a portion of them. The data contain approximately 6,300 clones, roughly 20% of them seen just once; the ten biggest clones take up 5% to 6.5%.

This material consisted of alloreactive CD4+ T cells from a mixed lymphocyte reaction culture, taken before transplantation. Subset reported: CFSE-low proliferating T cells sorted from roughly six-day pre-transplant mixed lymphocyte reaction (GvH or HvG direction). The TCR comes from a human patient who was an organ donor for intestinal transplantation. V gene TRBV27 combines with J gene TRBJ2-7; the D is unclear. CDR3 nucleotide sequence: TGTGCCAGCAGTGCCTCAGGATTTGCCTACGAGCAGTACTTC. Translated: CASSASGFAYEQYF.